The 20 T cell receptor beta chains listed next were all sequenced from one sample in a study of T cell repertoires in cytomegalovirus infection. TCRdb re-derived calls from the reads in MiXCR, one entry per CDR3 protein. This sample carries about 360,000 distinct CDR3 sequences, 15% to 20% of them seen once, and the ten largest clones take around 10%. Material for sequencing was PBMCs. The receptors come from a human donor in good health (CMV status not recorded). Some clones in this sample may be carry-over from other donors' samples.

This clonotype appeared many times. This chain connects TRBV12-5 to TRBJ1-5; D remains ambiguous. V dropped 1 base and J dropped 6 bases, with 10 bases sitting between them. The CDR3 spans 14 residues. Germline-derived CDR1 and CDR2 are LGHNT and FRNRAP. The CDR3 coding sequence is TGTGCTAGTGGTTTGGGGATCCCGGGTCAGCCCCAGCATTTT. Protein product: CASGLGIPGQPQHF.

This clonotype was picked up many times. The junction and the germline gene differ at one end; a read error may be behind it. This rearrangement joins TRBV12-3 or TRBV12-4 to TRBJ2-3; 8 bases match TRBD1. CDR3 length: 16 amino acids. CDR3 in DNA: TGTGCCAGCAGTGTAGCCGGGACAGGAGACACAGATACGCAGTATTTT. Its translation is CASSVAGTGDTDTQYF.

This clonotype was counted many times. The gene calls are TRBV2 and TRBJ1-5, with D perhaps TRBD1 (6 bases). V was pared by 4 bases and J by 5 bases, with 9 bases between. This CDR3 is built from 13 residues. Germline loops: CDR1 SNHLY, CDR2 FYNNEI. The CDR3: CASSVRGDQPQHF. In DNA, the CDR3 is TGTGCCAGCAGTGTCAGGGGTGATCAGCCCCAGCATTTT.

The rearrangement joins TRBV12-3 or TRBV12-4 to TRBJ2-7; 7 bases are shared with TRBD2. The CDR3 loop spans 12 amino acids. Trimming at V came to 5 bases and at J to 9 bases, leaving 7 bases not matched to a gene. CDR3: CASSPPWEGQYF. In DNA form, the CDR3 reads TGTGCCAGCAGTCCACCATGGGAGGGGCAGTACTTC.

This clonotype was observed a handful of times. The chain couples TRBV4-3 to TRBJ2-2; possible D gene TRBD2, 6 bases. V was cut by 5 bases and J by 6 bases, with 16 bases left in between. Per germline, CDR1 LGHNA and CDR2 YSLEER. The length of the CDR3 is 15 residues. CDR3 in amino acids: CASSIMIRGSGELFF. The CDR3 DNA reads TGCGCCAGCAGCATAATGATCCGGGGGTCCGGGGAGCTGTTTTTT.

There are many counts of this clonotype. The chain joins TRBV7-2 to TRBJ2-1, with a weak D call TRBD1 (7 bases). The V gene's germline CDR1 is SGHTA and CDR2 FQGNSA. Trimming stripped 5 bases from V and 5 bases from J, with 16 bases between. This CDR3 is 15 amino acids long. The CDR3 nucleotides are TGTGCCAGCAGCCCCCAGGGGGGAAGGGACAATGAGCAGTTCTTC. This sequence encodes CASSPQGGRDNEQFF.

This clonotype has a count of ten or more. The V call is TRBV7-6, the J call TRBJ2-2; the D gene is possibly TRBD2 (5 bases). Looked up from germline, CDR1 is SGHVS and CDR2 is FNYEAQ. With 2 bases removed from V and 0 bases from J, the gap between germline ends came to 13 bases. The CDR3 loop spans 17 amino acids. CDR3 loop: CASSLRYGGSNTGELFF. The CDR3 DNA reads as TGTGCCAGCAGCTTAAGATATGGCGGGTCGAACACCGGGGAGCTGTTTTTT.

This clonotype was seen at least ten times. J is TRBJ2-1 and V is TRBV4-1; D unresolved. The CDR3 spans 16 residues. V gave up 1 base and J gave up 8 bases, with 18 bases separating them. CDR1 MGHRA and CDR2 YSYEKL come from the germline V gene. DNA for the CDR3: TGCGCCAGCAGCCAAGTCGGCCAGAGGCAGCCCGATGAGCAGTTCTTC. Its translation is CASSQVGQRQPDEQFF.

This clonotype was seen a few times. This rearrangement joins TRBV10-3 to TRBJ2-1, with 9 positions matching TRBD2. Germline V lookup: CDR1 ENHRY, CDR2 SYGVKD. Trimming removed 3 bases from V and 0 bases from J; junction bases left unmatched: 18. This CDR3 spans 21 amino acids. CDR3: CAISDLTSGYPISGSYNEQFF. CDR3 DNA: TGTGCCATCAGTGACCTAACTAGCGGGTACCCAATTTCCGGCTCCTACAATGAGCAGTTCTTC.

The table lists this clonotype with many counts. The chain joins TRBV7-2 to TRBJ2-1; 7 bases map to TRBD1. Per the germline V gene, CDR1 is SGHTA and CDR2 is FQGNSA. This CDR3 has 13 residues. Trimming cost V 5 bases and J 7 bases; bases outside gene matches: 5. The CDR3: CASSVQGWNEQFF. CDR3 DNA sequence: TGTGCCAGCAGCGTACAGGGGTGGAATGAGCAGTTCTTC.

This clonotype was counted only a few times. The chain combines TRBV12-3 or TRBV12-4 with TRBJ2-5, with 8 bases identical to TRBD2. The V segment lost 2 bases and the J segment 5 bases; nucleotides outside the gene matches: 13. The CDR3 loop spans 17 amino acids. CDR3 residues: CASSLRGLSGREETQYF. For the CDR3, the DNA is TGTGCCAGCAGTTTACGGGGCCTCAGCGGGAGAGAGGAGACCCAGTACTTC.

This clonotype has only a few counts. V gene TRBV12-3 or TRBV12-4 combines with J gene TRBJ1-2; D is unclear. CDR3 length: 13 amino acids. Trimming removed 2 bases at V and 5 bases at J, with 9 bases between. The DNA for the CDR3 is TGTGCCAGCAGTTTACCGGGGATGTATGGCTACACCTTC. Translated: CASSLPGMYGYTF.

The chain joins TRBV2 to TRBJ2-3; the match to TRBD2 covers 9 bases. Germline V gene data show CDR1 as SNHLY and CDR2 as FYNNEI. The trim removed 7 bases at V and 2 bases at J, leaving 7 bases unmatched. There are 15 residues in the CDR3. CDR3: CASNPLAGVTDTQYF. The CDR3 DNA reads as TGTGCCAGCAATCCACTAGCGGGCGTCACAGATACGCAGTATTTT.

This chain connects TRBV5-5 to TRBJ2-7; 13 positions agree with TRBD2. After removal of 3 bases from V and 6 bases from J, the junction contained 6 bases not matched to a gene. The CDR3 is 15 residues long. Germline CDR1 SGHKS, CDR2 YYEKEE (reference sequence). CDR3 coding DNA: TGTGCCAGCAGCTATCTAGGACTAGCGGGAGTCGAGCAGTACTTC. This translates into CASSYLGLAGVEQYF.

V is TRBV7-8 and J is TRBJ1-1; D not certain. From germline, CDR1 is SGHVS and CDR2 FQNEAQ. The CDR3 sequence is 16 residues long. Deletions cut 1 base from V and 1 base from J, with 13 bases between. The CDR3 here is CASSLGPKIGNTEAFF. CDR3 bases: TGTGCCAGCAGCTTAGGCCCTAAAATCGGGAACACTGAAGCTTTCTTT.

This clonotype was picked up many times. The chain couples TRBV7-2 to TRBJ1-5; D remains unclear. The CDR3 is 16 amino acids. V lost 2 bases to trimming and J lost 2 bases, with 13 bases between them. Germline CDR1 is SGHTA and CDR2 is FQGNSA. The CDR3 sequence: CASSLYPAGGNQPQHF. The CDR3 nucleotides are TGTGCCAGCAGCTTATACCCAGCCGGGGGCAATCAGCCCCAGCATTTT.

This clonotype was seen at least ten times. This chain uses TRBV7-8 with TRBJ2-1; unclear D gene. In germline, CDR1 is SGHVS, CDR2 FQNEAQ. Trimming took 4 bases from V and 9 from J, leaving 10 bases between them. CDR3 length: 12 residues. The CDR3 sequence is CASSSFYGEQFF. The CDR3 region has the DNA TGTGCCAGCAGCTCATTCTACGGTGAGCAGTTCTTC.

In the case of this clonotype: No conserved phenylalanine or tryptophan ends this CDR3, so it is likely a read error. The DNA is omitted, as the CDR3 cannot be located on it reliably, and the CDR3 follows TCRdb's listing. This chain uses TRBV7-9 with TRBJ2-7; the table's D call TRBD2 went unverified against the DNA. The length of the CDR3 is 13 amino acids, counting both ends. Germline CDR1 and CDR2: SEHNR and FQNEAQ (reference sequence). This chain's CDR3 is CASSLELAHRRAL.

The table lists this clonotype with a few counts. The rearrangement uses TRBV12-3 or TRBV12-4 and TRBJ2-5; D is undetermined. CDR3 length equals 11 residues. Trimming pared 7 bases from V and 3 bases from J, leaving 6 bases between. This CDR3 is CASTRKETQYF. CDR3 sequence (DNA): TGTGCCAGCACCCGCAAAGAGACCCAGTACTTC.

This clonotype was observed a few times. This sequence joins TRBV20-1 and TRBJ2-1; 14 bases are shared with TRBD2. The germline CDR1 and CDR2 sequences are DFQATT and SNEGSKA (reference sequence). V lost 7 bases, J lost 7 bases, and 3 bases stayed unmatched. CDR3 length: 13 residues. CDR3 sequence: CSVGTSGGNEQFF. In DNA form, the CDR3 reads TGCAGTGTCGGGACTAGCGGGGGTAATGAGCAGTTCTTC.